This T cell receptor (beta chain) was sequenced for a study of T-cell memory formation after mild COVID-19. TCRdb reanalysed the 5' RACE reads using MiXCR and keeps one entry per CDR3 protein. Seen here are 250,000 to 400,000 distinct CDR3 sequences, 14% observed once, and the top ten hold about 21%. In this sample, this clonotype turned up many times. The clonotype comes from a man aged 18-30 years who had mild COVID-19 (a few samples of this study predate the infection). Cell type and time point are not known. The sequenced sample consisted of PBMCs or a T cell subset sorted from them (not recorded which).

CDR3 nucleotide sequence: TGTGCCAGCAGCGGGGACTCTTACAATGAGCAGTTCTTC. It is translated as CASSGDSYNEQFF. The chain recombines TRBV7-9 with TRBJ2-1; D may be TRBD2 (6 bases). Germline V gene data show CDR1 as SEHNR and CDR2 as FQNEAQ (reference sequence). V lost 5 bases and J 4 bases, leaving 9 bases between the germline ends. The CDR3 extends over 13 amino acids.